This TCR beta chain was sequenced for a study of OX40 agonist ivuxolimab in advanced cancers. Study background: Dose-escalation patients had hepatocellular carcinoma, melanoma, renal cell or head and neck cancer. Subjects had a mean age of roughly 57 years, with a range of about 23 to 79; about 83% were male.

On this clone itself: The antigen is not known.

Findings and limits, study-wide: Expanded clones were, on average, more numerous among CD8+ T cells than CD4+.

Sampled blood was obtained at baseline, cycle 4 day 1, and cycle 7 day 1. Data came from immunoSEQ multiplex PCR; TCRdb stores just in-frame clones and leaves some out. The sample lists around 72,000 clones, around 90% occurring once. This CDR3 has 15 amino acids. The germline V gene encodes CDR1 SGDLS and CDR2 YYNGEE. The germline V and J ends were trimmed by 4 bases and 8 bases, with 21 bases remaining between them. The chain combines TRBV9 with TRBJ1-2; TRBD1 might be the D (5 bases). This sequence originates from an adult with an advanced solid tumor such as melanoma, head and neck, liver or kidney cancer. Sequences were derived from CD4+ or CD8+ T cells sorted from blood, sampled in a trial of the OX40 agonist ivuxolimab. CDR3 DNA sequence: TGTGCCAGCAGCCCCCGGGGCGGGGCGGGGGGAGGCTACACCTTC. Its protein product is CASSPRGGAGGGYTF.